Given below is one TCR beta chain in context. Its cognate antigen is unknown. Sequencing involved patients with CD8+CD57+ cell expansion previously shown by flow cytometry. Patients had undergone no therapy by the time their blood was sampled. Investigators profiled TCR beta VDJ and CDR3 from genomic DNA template. From the reads, TCRdb called clonotypes with MiXCR, one entry per CDR3 protein. The sample lists 100,000 to 150,000 distinct CDR3 sequences, less than 50% occurring once. CDR3 length: 14 amino acids. Germline CDR1 reads SGHDT; CDR2 reads YYEEEE. With 4 bases clipped from V and 5 bases from J, the junction kept 5 bases outside the gene matches. These data originate in a study of CD8+CD57+ T cells in acquired aplastic anemia. Study details: Sorted CD4+ and CD8+ cell DNA averaged approximately 3.4 ug.

Study outcomes and limitations: The same twenty-nine CD8+ CDR3 sequences occurred in patients and in controls.

The specimen sequenced was sorted CD4+, CD8+, or CD8+CD57+ T cells (not recorded which) from PBMCs. The gene calls are TRBV5-6 and TRBJ2-7; 11 bases fit TRBD2. This clonotype was sampled from a human donor with aplastic anemia. Here the CDR3 reads CASSAGLAGHEQYF. The CDR3 coding sequence is TGTGCCAGCAGCGCAGGACTAGCGGGCCACGAGCAGTACTTC.